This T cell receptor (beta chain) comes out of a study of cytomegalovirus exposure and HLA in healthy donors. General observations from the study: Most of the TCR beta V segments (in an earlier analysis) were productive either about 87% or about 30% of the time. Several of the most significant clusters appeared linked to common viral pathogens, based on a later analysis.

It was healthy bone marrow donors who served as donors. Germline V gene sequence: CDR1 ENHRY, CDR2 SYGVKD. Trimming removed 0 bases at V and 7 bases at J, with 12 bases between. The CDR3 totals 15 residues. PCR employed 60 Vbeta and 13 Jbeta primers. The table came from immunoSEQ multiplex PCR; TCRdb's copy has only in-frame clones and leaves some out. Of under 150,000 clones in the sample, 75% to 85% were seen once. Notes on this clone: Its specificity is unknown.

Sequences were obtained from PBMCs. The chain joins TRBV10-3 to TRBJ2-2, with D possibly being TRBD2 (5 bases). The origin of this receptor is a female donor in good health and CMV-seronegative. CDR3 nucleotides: TGTGCCATCAGTGAGTCGAGGCCGGGGAGCGGGGAGCTGTTTTTT. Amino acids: CAISESRPGSGELFF.